Listed below are T cell receptor beta chains from one sample, sequenced in a study of T cell responses to AZD1222 COVID-19 vaccine. The assay was immunoSEQ multiplex PCR, and TCRdb's table has in-frame clones only and misses some. The profile covers some 130,000 clones, with 91% appearing a single time and 1.5% to 2% taken by the ten largest. Here the sequenced sample was peripheral blood, taken 28 days after the second AZD1222 dose. Source of these receptors: an adult who received the AZD1222 COVID-19 vaccine. Both conserved end residues are part of each CDR3. The D gene is left open where the match is weak. The size field is filled for only some rows; it gives once, few, many or a size class.

size: -
V: TRBV2
D: TRBD2
J: TRBJ2-3
DNA: TGTGCCAGCAGGGGGACTAGCGTTACAGATACGCAGTATTTT
CDR3: CASRGTSVTDTQYF

size: -
V: TRBV19
D: TRBD2
J: TRBJ2-1
DNA: TGTGCCAGCCGTAGCGGGAGGGCCTTCAATGAGCAGTTCTTC
CDR3: CASRSGRAFNEQFF

size: -
V: TRBV7-9
D: TRBD1
J: TRBJ2-7
DNA: TGTGCCAGCAGCCGTCCTACAGGGGTCGAGCAGTACTTC
CDR3: CASSRPTGVEQYF

size: once
V: TRBV9
D: -
J: TRBJ1-2
DNA: TGTGCCAGCAGCCCCTCCGCAGGGACATATGGCTACACCTTC
CDR3: CASSPSAGTYGYTF

size: -
V: TRBV10-3
D: TRBD1
J: TRBJ1-2
DNA: TGTGCCATCAGTGCGGGACAGGCCTATGGCTACACCTTC
CDR3: CAISAGQAYGYTF

size: -
V: TRBV6-5
D: -
J: TRBJ1-6
DNA: TGTGCCAGCAGTTACTCTACAGGGACCCACTCACCCCTCCACTTT
CDR3: CASSYSTGTHSPLHF

size: -
V: TRBV18
D: TRBD1
J: TRBJ2-3
DNA: TGTGCCAGCTCACCACCCCCGACAGGGGTGGTTGGAGATACGCAGTATTTT
CDR3: CASSPPPTGVVGDTQYF

size: few
V: TRBV11-2
D: -
J: TRBJ1-6
DNA: TGTGCCAGCAGTCCTGGGGGCAGCTATAATTCACCCCTCCACTTT
CDR3: CASSPGGSYNSPLHF

size: -
V: TRBV11-2
D: TRBD2
J: TRBJ2-3
DNA: TGTGCCAGCAGCCAGGGGACTAGCGGGGCAGATACGCAGTATTTT
CDR3: CASSQGTSGADTQYF

size: -
V: TRBV25-1
D: -
J: TRBJ1-2
DNA: TGTGCCAGCAGTGATCCTGAGGCGGAACTCTATGGCTACACCTTC
CDR3: CASSDPEAELYGYTF

size: -
V: TRBV19
D: -
J: TRBJ2-5
DNA: TGTGCCAGTAGTTCCATACTTCACCAAGAGACCCAGTACTTC
CDR3: CASSSILHQETQYF

size: -
V: TRBV18
D: -
J: TRBJ1-5
DNA: TGTGCCAGCTCACCGGACATTAGCAATCAGCCCCAGCATTTT
CDR3: CASSPDISNQPQHF

size: -
V: TRBV9
D: -
J: TRBJ1-2
DNA: TGTGCCCGATGGGTCCTGGGCTACACCTTC
CDR3: CARWVLGYTF

size: -
V: TRBV9
D: TRBD2
J: TRBJ2-1
DNA: TGTGCCAGCAGCCCAACTAGCGGGAATGAGCAGTTCTTC
CDR3: CASSPTSGNEQFF

size: -
V: TRBV12-3/TRBV12-4
D: TRBD1
J: TRBJ1-2
DNA: TGTGCCAGCAGTTTTGGGACAGGTTATGGCTACACCTTC
CDR3: CASSFGTGYGYTF

size: -
V: TRBV27
D: TRBD1
J: TRBJ2-1
DNA: TGTGCCAGCAGTTCACCGGGACAGGGGGCGACTGAGCAGTTCTTC
CDR3: CASSSPGQGATEQFF

size: -
V: TRBV5-6
D: -
J: TRBJ1-3
DNA: TGTGCCAGCAGCCCTAGGTGGTCTGGAAACACCATATATTTT
CDR3: CASSPRWSGNTIYF

size: -
V: TRBV7-9
D: -
J: TRBJ2-1
DNA: TGTGCCAGCAGCTTAGTTGACTACTACAATGAGCAGTTCTTC
CDR3: CASSLVDYYNEQFF

size: -
V: TRBV9
D: TRBD2
J: TRBJ2-2
DNA: TGTGCCAGCAGCGTCCCTAGCGGGGAGGTGGGGGCCGGGGAGCTGTTTTTT
CDR3: CASSVPSGEVGAGELFF

size: -
V: TRBV5-1
D: -
J: TRBJ1-2
DNA: TGCGCCAGCAGCTTGGGGGCAGGGCACGGCTACACCTTC
CDR3: CASSLGAGHGYTF

size: -
V: TRBV7-8
D: TRBD1
J: TRBJ1-2
DNA: TGTGCCAGCAGCTTTCAGGGGGCAGGAAATGGCTACACCTTC
CDR3: CASSFQGAGNGYTF

size: -
V: TRBV12-5
D: -
J: TRBJ2-2
DNA: TGTGCTAGTGGTTCGCCGGGGGTCGCCGGGGAGCTGTTTTTT
CDR3: CASGSPGVAGELFF

size: -
V: TRBV13
D: -
J: TRBJ2-1
DNA: TGTGCCAGCAGCTTAGGTCGGCGGGGAACCTCCTACAATGAGCAGTTCTTC
CDR3: CASSLGRRGTSYNEQFF

size: few
V: TRBV6-5
D: -
J: TRBJ1-5
DNA: TGTGCCAGCAGTTATGGAAGCAATCAGCCCCAGCATTTT
CDR3: CASSYGSNQPQHF

size: -
V: TRBV19
D: TRBD1
J: TRBJ1-5
DNA: TGTGCCAGTACCCAGGGGCAGGGGGCGACGGTTGGCAATCAGCCCCAGCATTTT
CDR3: CASTQGQGATVGNQPQHF

size: -
V: TRBV12-5
D: -
J: TRBJ1-4
DNA: TGTGCTAGTGGTACGCTCCCGGGGGACAACGGTAAACTGTTTTTT
CDR3: CASGTLPGDNGKLFF

size: -
V: TRBV11-1
D: -
J: TRBJ2-7
DNA: TGTGCCAGCAGCTTATCAGGGGAGGTGTACGAGCAGTACTTC
CDR3: CASSLSGEVYEQYF

size: -
V: TRBV28
D: TRBD1
J: TRBJ1-2
DNA: TGTGCCAGCACCACGGGGACCGACAGGGACGGCTACACCTTC
CDR3: CASTTGTDRDGYTF

size: -
V: TRBV30
D: -
J: TRBJ1-5
DNA: TGTGCCTGGAGTGGCGGGGACAACAATCAGCCCCAGCATTTT
CDR3: CAWSGGDNNQPQHF

size: -
V: TRBV7-2
D: -
J: TRBJ1-4
DNA: TGTGCCAGCAGCTTAGGGGGTGCTCGTTCCGATGGGCTGTTTTTT
CDR3: CASSLGGARSDGLFF

size: few
V: TRBV5-1
D: TRBD1
J: TRBJ1-2
DNA: TGCGCCAGCAGCCCCGGCGGGACAGGGGTGGCCTATGGCTACACCTTC
CDR3: CASSPGGTGVAYGYTF

size: -
V: TRBV9
D: TRBD1
J: TRBJ2-7
DNA: TGTGCCAGCAGCAAACAGGGGGCGACGGGCGAGCAGTACTTC
CDR3: CASSKQGATGEQYF